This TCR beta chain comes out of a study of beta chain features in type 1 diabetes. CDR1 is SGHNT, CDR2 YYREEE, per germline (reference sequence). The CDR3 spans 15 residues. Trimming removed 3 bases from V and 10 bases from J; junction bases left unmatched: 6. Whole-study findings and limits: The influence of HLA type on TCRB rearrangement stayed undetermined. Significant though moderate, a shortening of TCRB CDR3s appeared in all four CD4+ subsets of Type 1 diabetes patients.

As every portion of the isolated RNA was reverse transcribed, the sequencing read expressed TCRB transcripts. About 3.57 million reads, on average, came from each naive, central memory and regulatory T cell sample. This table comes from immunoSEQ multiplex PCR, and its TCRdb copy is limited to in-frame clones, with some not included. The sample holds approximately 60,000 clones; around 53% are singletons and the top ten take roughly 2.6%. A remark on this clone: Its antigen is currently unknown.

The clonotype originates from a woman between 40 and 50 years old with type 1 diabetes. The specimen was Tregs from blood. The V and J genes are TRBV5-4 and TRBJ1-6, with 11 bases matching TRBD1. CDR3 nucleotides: TGTGCCAGCAGCTCCAAGGACAGGGGGCGGTCACCCCTCCACTTT. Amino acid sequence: CASSSKDRGRSPLHF.